A selection of T cell receptor beta chains follows, all from one sample in a study of shared clonotypes between healthy human individuals. The protocol was immunoSEQ multiplex PCR, while the TCRdb copy is restricted to in-frame clones and leaves out a portion. The sample gives just over 2,000,000 clones, roughly 94% of which show up once; approximately 0.13% is in the top ten. Sequenced material: naive CD4+ T cells sorted from blood. Receptors were obtained from a man younger than 30 in good health. Each CDR3 is given with its conserved first and last residue. Fields, in order: D gene, J gene, clone size, V gene, CDR3 DNA, CDR3 protein. A D gene is named only where the DNA matches it firmly. Clone size, where shown, is once, few, many, or a class for clones that have expanded.

d_gene: -; j_gene: TRBJ2-7; abundance: -; v_gene: TRBV27; CDR3nt: TGTGCCAGCAGTTTTGTCAGGGGTCCCTACGAGCAGTACTTC; CDR3aa: CASSFVRGPYEQYF
d_gene: -; j_gene: TRBJ2-1; abundance: -; v_gene: TRBV12-5; CDR3nt: TGTGCTAGTGGTTTGGTAGTCATGCACAATGAGCAGTTCTTC; CDR3aa: CASGLVVMHNEQFF
d_gene: -; j_gene: TRBJ2-5; abundance: -; v_gene: TRBV6-1; CDR3nt: TGTGCCAGCAGTGTAGTTTTCCGGGAGACCCAGTACTTC; CDR3aa: CASSVVFRETQYF
d_gene: -; j_gene: TRBJ2-7; abundance: -; v_gene: TRBV27; CDR3nt: TGTGCCAGCAGTATCCTCCGGACGGGGGCTTCGGAGCAGTACTTC; CDR3aa: CASSILRTGASEQYF
d_gene: -; j_gene: TRBJ1-4; abundance: -; v_gene: TRBV18; CDR3nt: TGTGCCAGCTCGTACGGGGCAACTAATGAAAAACTGTTTTTT; CDR3aa: CASSYGATNEKLFF
d_gene: -; j_gene: TRBJ1-5; abundance: -; v_gene: TRBV10-3; CDR3nt: TGTGCCATCAGTGACTCGGGAGGCGGTAGCAATCAGCCCCAGCATTTT; CDR3aa: CAISDSGGGSNQPQHF
d_gene: -; j_gene: TRBJ1-4; abundance: -; v_gene: TRBV6-1; CDR3nt: TGTGCCAGCAGCGGGACATCCGTTGAAAAACTGTTTTTT; CDR3aa: CASSGTSVEKLFF
d_gene: TRBD1; j_gene: TRBJ1-1; abundance: -; v_gene: TRBV28; CDR3nt: TGTGCCAGCAGTTGGGGACAGGGTGTAGGTGAAGCTTTCTTT; CDR3aa: CASSWGQGVGEAFF
d_gene: -; j_gene: TRBJ1-1; abundance: -; v_gene: TRBV6-5; CDR3nt: TGTGCCAGCAGAATTTCCCTTCGGGAAAACACTGAAGCTTTCTTT; CDR3aa: CASRISLRENTEAFF
d_gene: -; j_gene: TRBJ2-7; abundance: -; v_gene: TRBV5-4; CDR3nt: TGTGCCAGCAGCTTGGGGGGCGCGCTCTCCTACGAGCAGTACTTC; CDR3aa: CASSLGGALSYEQYF
d_gene: TRBD1; j_gene: TRBJ2-2; abundance: -; v_gene: TRBV15; CDR3nt: TGTGCCACCAGCAGAGATAGGCAGGGGGCGGGCACCGGGGAGCTGTTTTTT; CDR3aa: CATSRDRQGAGTGELFF
d_gene: TRBD1; j_gene: TRBJ2-7; abundance: -; v_gene: TRBV10-3; CDR3nt: TGTGCCATCAGTGAGCCGGGACAGGGTTTGTACTTC; CDR3aa: CAISEPGQGLYF
d_gene: -; j_gene: TRBJ2-1; abundance: -; v_gene: TRBV12-5; CDR3nt: TGTGCTAGTGGCCCAACTAGGGGAATGCCTTTCTTC; CDR3aa: CASGPTRGMPFF
d_gene: -; j_gene: TRBJ2-3; abundance: -; v_gene: TRBV4-3; CDR3nt: TGCGCCAGCAGCACTACACCGAACACAGATACGCAGTATTTT; CDR3aa: CASSTTPNTDTQYF
d_gene: TRBD1; j_gene: TRBJ1-3; abundance: -; v_gene: TRBV2; CDR3nt: TGTGCCAGCAGTCAGGACAGGGCCAACACCATATATTTT; CDR3aa: CASSQDRANTIYF
d_gene: -; j_gene: TRBJ1-5; abundance: -; v_gene: TRBV28; CDR3nt: TGTGCCAGCAAAAAGGGGGACAACAATCAGCCCCAGCATTTT; CDR3aa: CASKKGDNNQPQHF
d_gene: TRBD1; j_gene: TRBJ1-3; abundance: -; v_gene: TRBV2; CDR3nt: TGTGCCAGCAACAGGGGGCTGAGCGGAAACACCATATATTTT; CDR3aa: CASNRGLSGNTIYF
d_gene: -; j_gene: TRBJ2-2; abundance: -; v_gene: TRBV19; CDR3nt: TGTGCCAGTAGTATACGAGGCAGGGATCTGTTTTTT; CDR3aa: CASSIRGRDLFF
d_gene: -; j_gene: TRBJ1-2; abundance: -; v_gene: TRBV14; CDR3nt: TGTGCCAGCAGCCAGTTTCCTGGGGCCTCTAACTATGGCTACACCTTC; CDR3aa: CASSQFPGASNYGYTF
d_gene: -; j_gene: TRBJ2-3; abundance: -; v_gene: TRBV18; CDR3nt: TGTGCCAGCTCACCACCGTTAGGAGGAGGCGGCACAGATACGCAGTATTTT; CDR3aa: CASSPPLGGGGTDTQYF
d_gene: TRBD2; j_gene: TRBJ2-5; abundance: -; v_gene: TRBV6-5; CDR3nt: TGTGCCAGCAGGTCTAGCGGGGGGGCTGGGGAGACCCAGTACTTC; CDR3aa: CASRSSGGAGETQYF
d_gene: TRBD2; j_gene: TRBJ2-1; abundance: -; v_gene: TRBV9; CDR3nt: TGTGCCAGCAGCGTAGGCAGCGGGGCCTCCTACAATGAGCAGTTCTTC; CDR3aa: CASSVGSGASYNEQFF
d_gene: TRBD1; j_gene: TRBJ2-7; abundance: -; v_gene: TRBV28; CDR3nt: TGTGCCAGCAGTTCGACAGGGACCGGCGAGCAGTACTTC; CDR3aa: CASSSTGTGEQYF
d_gene: -; j_gene: TRBJ1-4; abundance: -; v_gene: TRBV18; CDR3nt: TGTGCCAGCTCACCAAGGGAGAATGGTGGTGAAAAACTGTTTTTT; CDR3aa: CASSPRENGGEKLFF
d_gene: -; j_gene: TRBJ1-2; abundance: -; v_gene: TRBV30; CDR3nt: TGTGCCTGGAGTGATAGGGGCCCTAACTATGGCTACACCTTC; CDR3aa: CAWSDRGPNYGYTF
d_gene: TRBD1; j_gene: TRBJ1-2; abundance: once; v_gene: TRBV7-2; CDR3nt: TGTGCCAGCAGCTTAGGGGCCCCAACAGGGGGAAATTATGGCTACACCTTC; CDR3aa: CASSLGAPTGGNYGYTF
d_gene: TRBD2; j_gene: TRBJ2-5; abundance: -; v_gene: TRBV4-2; CDR3nt: TGTGCCAGCAGCCAATTCAGCGGGACTAGTGGGGAGACCCAGTACTTC; CDR3aa: CASSQFSGTSGETQYF
d_gene: -; j_gene: TRBJ2-7; abundance: -; v_gene: TRBV4-2; CDR3nt: TGTGCCAGCAGCCAAGATCGGAGGTCCTACGAGCAGTACTTC; CDR3aa: CASSQDRRSYEQYF
d_gene: TRBD1; j_gene: TRBJ2-1; abundance: many; v_gene: TRBV29-1; CDR3nt: TGCAGCGTGGGACAGGGAAAGCTTGCCAATGAGCAGTTCTTC; CDR3aa: CSVGQGKLANEQFF
d_gene: -; j_gene: TRBJ1-6; abundance: once; v_gene: TRBV27; CDR3nt: TGTGCCAGCAGTTTCTATCACTCCTATAATTCACCCCTCCACTTT; CDR3aa: CASSFYHSYNSPLHF
d_gene: -; j_gene: TRBJ2-7; abundance: -; v_gene: TRBV5-1; CDR3nt: TGCGCCAGCAGCTTGGAAGCCGGGACCAGCTACGAGCAGTACTTC; CDR3aa: CASSLEAGTSYEQYF
d_gene: TRBD1; j_gene: TRBJ2-4; abundance: -; v_gene: TRBV6-5; CDR3nt: TGTGCCAGCAGCCAGGACAGGGGGACCAAAAACATTCAGTACTTC; CDR3aa: CASSQDRGTKNIQYF
d_gene: -; j_gene: TRBJ2-5; abundance: -; v_gene: TRBV7-2; CDR3nt: TGTGCCAGCAGCTTAGGGACAAAAGAGACCCAGTACTTC; CDR3aa: CASSLGTKETQYF
d_gene: TRBD1; j_gene: TRBJ2-5; abundance: -; v_gene: TRBV5-1; CDR3nt: TGCGCCAGCATCCTGACAGGGTCGGAGACCCAGTACTTC; CDR3aa: CASILTGSETQYF
d_gene: -; j_gene: TRBJ2-5; abundance: -; v_gene: TRBV5-1; CDR3nt: TGCGCCAGCAGCTTGGCCCAGATCCAAGAGACCCAGTACTTC; CDR3aa: CASSLAQIQETQYF
d_gene: -; j_gene: TRBJ2-7; abundance: -; v_gene: TRBV28; CDR3nt: TGTGCCAGCAGTTTTGGAGGGGCCCCCGGAGTGGAGCAGTACTTC; CDR3aa: CASSFGGAPGVEQYF